Listed below are T cell receptor beta chains from one sample, sequenced in a study of identical twins' blood T cells. Each CDR3 protein gets one entry after TCRdb re-called the 5' RACE reads with MiXCR. In the table there are 350,000 to 400,000 distinct CDR3 sequences, roughly 28% of which are singletons. Sequences were obtained from PBMCs. The receptors were gathered from a woman aged 18-49 years in good health. Each CDR3 is given with its conserved first and last residue. D genes are given only for firm matches. Rows may omit the clone size; those that give it use once, few, many or a size class.

j_call: TRBJ1-2; d_call: -; clone_size: few; v_call: TRBV10-2; cdr3_aa: CASSVDGWAYGYTF; cdr3_nt: TGCGCCAGCAGTGTTGACGGTTGGGCCTATGGCTACACCTTC
j_call: TRBJ1-5; d_call: -; clone_size: few; v_call: TRBV28; cdr3_aa: CASKNSPTVYNQPQHF; cdr3_nt: TGTGCCAGCAAAAATTCCCCGACAGTTTACAATCAGCCCCAGCATTTT
j_call: TRBJ1-3; d_call: -; clone_size: -; v_call: TRBV5-1; cdr3_aa: CASSNRDSGNTIYF; cdr3_nt: TGCGCCAGCAGTAACAGGGACTCTGGAAACACCATATATTTT
j_call: TRBJ1-3; d_call: -; clone_size: -; v_call: TRBV20-1; cdr3_aa: CSAPVKRASGNTIYF; cdr3_nt: TGCAGTGCCCCCGTAAAGAGGGCCTCTGGAAACACCATATATTTT
j_call: TRBJ2-7; d_call: TRBD2; clone_size: -; v_call: TRBV27; cdr3_aa: CASSPVTSGGTYEQYF; cdr3_nt: TGTGCCAGCAGTCCAGTTACCAGCGGGGGAACCTACGAGCAGTACTTC
j_call: TRBJ2-7; d_call: -; clone_size: few; v_call: TRBV11-2; cdr3_aa: CASSLGNSFEQYF; cdr3_nt: TGTGCCAGCAGCTTAGGGAACTCCTTCGAGCAGTACTTC
j_call: TRBJ2-7; d_call: -; clone_size: few; v_call: TRBV10-2; cdr3_aa: CASRDSSYEQYF; cdr3_nt: TGCGCCAGCAGGGATAGCAGTTACGAGCAGTACTTC
j_call: TRBJ1-1; d_call: -; clone_size: few; v_call: TRBV12-3/TRBV12-4; cdr3_aa: CASSLRHQNTEAFF; cdr3_nt: TGTGCCAGCAGTTTACGACATCAGAACACTGAAGCTTTCTTT
j_call: TRBJ1-2; d_call: TRBD1; clone_size: -; v_call: TRBV18; cdr3_aa: CASSLHGQGQGYTF; cdr3_nt: TGTGCCAGCTCACTCCACGGACAGGGACAGGGCTACACCTTC
j_call: TRBJ1-1; d_call: -; clone_size: many; v_call: TRBV29-1; cdr3_aa: CNARTGNTEAFF; cdr3_nt: TGCAACGCCCGAACAGGGAACACTGAAGCTTTCTTT
j_call: TRBJ1-2; d_call: TRBD1; clone_size: -; v_call: TRBV29-1; cdr3_aa: CSVVQGVYGYTF; cdr3_nt: TGCAGCGTCGTACAGGGGGTCTATGGCTACACCTTC
j_call: TRBJ1-1; d_call: -; clone_size: -; v_call: TRBV20-1; cdr3_aa: CSARGGGPWGTEAFF; cdr3_nt: TGCAGTGCTAGAGGTGGCGGGCCATGGGGCACTGAAGCTTTCTTT
j_call: TRBJ2-1; d_call: -; clone_size: few; v_call: TRBV19; cdr3_aa: CATTRAAKYNEQFF; cdr3_nt: TGTGCCACCACCCGGGCCGCAAAGTACAATGAGCAGTTCTTC
j_call: TRBJ1-5; d_call: -; clone_size: few; v_call: TRBV12-3/TRBV12-4; cdr3_aa: CASKKEGLPQHF; cdr3_nt: TGTGCCAGCAAGAAGGAGGGGCTGCCCCAGCATTTT
j_call: TRBJ2-3; d_call: TRBD2; clone_size: -; v_call: TRBV20-1; cdr3_aa: CSLGTSGHSTDTQYF; cdr3_nt: TGCAGCTTGGGGACTAGCGGACACAGCACAGATACGCAGTATTTT
j_call: TRBJ1-2; d_call: -; clone_size: few; v_call: TRBV11-2; cdr3_aa: CASSPLPSIYGYTF; cdr3_nt: TGTGCCAGCAGCCCACTCCCGTCCATTTATGGCTACACCTTC
j_call: TRBJ1-2; d_call: -; clone_size: -; v_call: TRBV29-1; cdr3_aa: CSVIAAEGCYTF; cdr3_nt: TGCAGCGTTATAGCGGCGGAAGGGTGCTACACCTTC
j_call: TRBJ1-1; d_call: -; clone_size: few; v_call: TRBV6-5; cdr3_aa: CASSSLAGHTEAFF; cdr3_nt: TGTGCCAGCAGTTCCCTGGCAGGGCACACTGAAGCTTTCTTT
j_call: TRBJ2-3; d_call: TRBD2; clone_size: few; v_call: TRBV11-2; cdr3_aa: CASSKEGTSPRTQYF; cdr3_nt: TGTGCCAGCAGCAAAGAAGGGACTAGCCCCAGAACGCAGTATTTT
j_call: TRBJ1-2; d_call: TRBD1; clone_size: -; v_call: TRBV18; cdr3_aa: CASSPQEDRLYGYTF; cdr3_nt: TGTGCCAGCTCACCACAAGAGGACAGGCTCTATGGCTACACCTTC
j_call: TRBJ2-3; d_call: -; clone_size: few; v_call: TRBV29-1; cdr3_aa: CSVDGGRTDTQYF; cdr3_nt: TGCAGCGTTGATGGCGGGCGCACAGATACGCAGTATTTT
j_call: TRBJ2-3; d_call: -; clone_size: many; v_call: TRBV20-1; cdr3_aa: CSASRDHLSDTQYF; cdr3_nt: TGCAGTGCTAGCCGGGACCACTTGTCGGATACGCAGTATTTT
j_call: TRBJ1-4; d_call: TRBD1; clone_size: many; v_call: TRBV5-1; cdr3_aa: CASSLTGQGIRANEKLFF; cdr3_nt: TGCGCCAGCAGCTTGACGGGACAGGGGATACGTGCTAATGAAAAACTGTTTTTT
j_call: TRBJ1-1; d_call: -; clone_size: few; v_call: TRBV7-9; cdr3_aa: CASSLVRRGGGTEAFF; cdr3_nt: TGTGCCAGCAGCTTAGTTAGGAGGGGCGGAGGTACTGAAGCTTTCTTT
j_call: TRBJ2-7; d_call: TRBD2; clone_size: once; v_call: TRBV20-1; cdr3_aa: CSGRTMLAGGHSYEQYF; cdr3_nt: TGCAGTGGTAGGACCATGCTAGCGGGAGGCCATTCCTACGAGCAGTACTTC
j_call: TRBJ2-1; d_call: -; clone_size: -; v_call: TRBV13; cdr3_aa: CASSLNGRYNEQFF; cdr3_nt: TGTGCCAGCAGCTTAAACGGACGGTACAATGAGCAGTTCTTC
j_call: TRBJ1-2; d_call: -; clone_size: -; v_call: TRBV5-6; cdr3_aa: CASSFSAPDYTF; cdr3_nt: TGTGCCAGCAGCTTTTCTGCCCCAGACTACACCTTC
j_call: TRBJ1-3; d_call: -; clone_size: many; v_call: TRBV29-1; cdr3_aa: CSVGGLGNTIYF; cdr3_nt: TGCAGCGTTGGCGGTCTCGGAAACACCATATATTTT
j_call: TRBJ1-5; d_call: -; clone_size: -; v_call: TRBV21-1; cdr3_aa: CASSKGPNSNQPQHF; cdr3_nt: TGTGCCAGCAGCAAAGGGCCGAATAGCAATCAGCCCCAGCATTTT
j_call: TRBJ2-7; d_call: TRBD1; clone_size: few; v_call: TRBV19; cdr3_aa: CASSIGDRGFTYEQYF; cdr3_nt: TGTGCCAGTAGTATAGGGGACAGGGGCTTCACCTACGAGCAGTACTTC
j_call: TRBJ2-2; d_call: -; clone_size: few; v_call: TRBV12-3/TRBV12-4; cdr3_aa: CASTGGDVNTGELFF; cdr3_nt: TGTGCCAGCACTGGAGGGGACGTAAACACCGGGGAGCTGTTTTTT
j_call: TRBJ1-1; d_call: TRBD1; clone_size: few; v_call: TRBV20-1; cdr3_aa: CSARNALQGTNTEAFF; cdr3_nt: TGCAGTGCTAGAAATGCACTACAGGGGACGAACACTGAAGCTTTCTTT
j_call: TRBJ2-1; d_call: -; clone_size: few; v_call: TRBV20-1; cdr3_aa: CSAAARDNEQFF; cdr3_nt: TGCAGTGCAGCGGCCAGGGACAATGAGCAGTTCTTC
j_call: TRBJ1-2; d_call: TRBD1; clone_size: many; v_call: TRBV5-1; cdr3_aa: CASSTAGTGSFGGYTF; cdr3_nt: TGCGCCAGCAGCACTGCCGGGACAGGGTCGTTTGGTGGCTACACCTTC
j_call: TRBJ2-7; d_call: TRBD2; clone_size: -; v_call: TRBV7-2; cdr3_aa: CASARGGGNYEQYF; cdr3_nt: TGTGCCAGCGCTAGAGGCGGGGGGAACTACGAGCAGTACTTC
j_call: TRBJ1-3; d_call: -; clone_size: -; v_call: TRBV6-1; cdr3_aa: CASSSGFRPGNTIYF; cdr3_nt: TGTGCCAGCAGTTCAGGGTTCAGGCCTGGAAACACCATATATTTT
j_call: TRBJ2-3; d_call: -; clone_size: -; v_call: TRBV20-1; cdr3_aa: CSAVPRSDTQYF; cdr3_nt: TGCAGTGCTGTCCCGAGGTCAGATACGCAGTATTTT
j_call: TRBJ2-7; d_call: TRBD1; clone_size: few; v_call: TRBV12-3/TRBV12-4; cdr3_aa: CASSFRDSAYEQYF; cdr3_nt: TGTGCCAGCAGTTTTCGGGACAGCGCCTACGAGCAGTACTTC
j_call: TRBJ1-3; d_call: TRBD1; clone_size: -; v_call: TRBV3-1; cdr3_aa: CACSPLQGVGNTIYF; cdr3_nt: TGTGCCTGCAGCCCACTACAGGGGGTCGGAAACACCATATATTTT
j_call: TRBJ1-5; d_call: TRBD1; clone_size: -; v_call: TRBV20-1; cdr3_aa: CSASRAGGNQPQHF; cdr3_nt: TGCAGTGCTAGCAGGGCAGGGGGGAATCAGCCCCAGCATTTT
j_call: TRBJ1-6; d_call: -; clone_size: -; v_call: TRBV28; cdr3_aa: CASSLRGAYNSPLHF; cdr3_nt: TGTGCCAGCAGTTTAAGAGGGGCCTATAATTCACCCCTCCACTTT
j_call: TRBJ2-5; d_call: TRBD2; clone_size: -; v_call: TRBV20-1; cdr3_aa: CSARVGLAGDTEAHYF; cdr3_nt: TGCAGTGCTAGAGTGGGACTAGCGGGGGATACAGAGGCCCATTACTTC
j_call: TRBJ1-2; d_call: -; clone_size: -; v_call: TRBV19; cdr3_aa: CASSGERDGYYGYTF; cdr3_nt: TGTGCCAGTAGTGGGGAAAGGGACGGCTACTATGGCTACACCTTC
j_call: TRBJ2-3; d_call: TRBD1; clone_size: many; v_call: TRBV4-3; cdr3_aa: CASSQDRSTDTQYF; cdr3_nt: TGCGCCAGCAGCCAGGACAGGTCGACAGATACGCAGTATTTT
j_call: TRBJ2-1; d_call: -; clone_size: -; v_call: TRBV5-1; cdr3_aa: CASSLVLSRGWDEQFF; cdr3_nt: TGCGCCAGCAGCTTGGTACTTAGCAGGGGATGGGATGAGCAGTTCTTC
j_call: TRBJ2-2; d_call: TRBD1; clone_size: -; v_call: TRBV9; cdr3_aa: CASSAGQYTGELFF; cdr3_nt: TGTGCCAGCAGCGCGGGACAGTACACCGGGGAGCTGTTTTTT
j_call: TRBJ2-5; d_call: -; clone_size: few; v_call: TRBV18; cdr3_aa: CASSPDQQETQYF; cdr3_nt: TGTGCCAGCTCACCGGACCAGCAAGAGACCCAGTACTTC
j_call: TRBJ2-7; d_call: -; clone_size: many; v_call: TRBV2; cdr3_aa: CASSTEVAFAYEQYF; cdr3_nt: TGTGCCAGCAGTACTGAGGTGGCATTCGCCTACGAGCAGTACTTC
j_call: TRBJ2-7; d_call: -; clone_size: once; v_call: TRBV6-5; cdr3_aa: CASNGGLPPYEQYF; cdr3_nt: TGTGCCAGCAATGGGGGACTGCCGCCCTACGAGCAGTACTTC
j_call: TRBJ1-1; d_call: TRBD1; clone_size: -; v_call: TRBV18; cdr3_aa: CASSPTGTGGSEAFF; cdr3_nt: TGTGCCAGCTCACCTACAGGGACAGGGGGCTCTGAAGCTTTCTTT
j_call: TRBJ1-2; d_call: -; clone_size: few; v_call: TRBV25-1; cdr3_aa: CASSDDRSYGYTF; cdr3_nt: TGTGCCAGCAGTGACGACAGGAGTTATGGCTACACCTTC
j_call: TRBJ1-2; d_call: -; clone_size: -; v_call: TRBV9; cdr3_aa: CASSVDDWGHDCYTF; cdr3_nt: TGTGCCAGCAGCGTAGACGATTGGGGACACGATTGCTACACCTTC
j_call: TRBJ1-1; d_call: -; clone_size: -; v_call: TRBV7-2; cdr3_aa: CASSLGPANTEAFF; cdr3_nt: TGTGCCAGCAGCTTAGGACCGGCGAACACTGAAGCTTTCTTT
j_call: TRBJ2-5; d_call: -; clone_size: -; v_call: TRBV10-3; cdr3_aa: CAISEGGQETQYF; cdr3_nt: TGTGCCATCAGTGAAGGGGGTCAAGAGACCCAGTACTTC
j_call: TRBJ1-6; d_call: -; clone_size: few; v_call: TRBV6-2/TRBV6-3; cdr3_aa: CASTERQAYHSPLHF; cdr3_nt: TGTGCCAGCACCGAAAGACAGGCGTACCATTCACCCCTCCACTTT
j_call: TRBJ2-1; d_call: TRBD2; clone_size: few; v_call: TRBV2; cdr3_aa: CASSRTRGNEQFF; cdr3_nt: TGTGCCAGCAGTCGGACTAGAGGAAATGAGCAGTTCTTC
j_call: TRBJ2-1; d_call: -; clone_size: few; v_call: TRBV5-1; cdr3_aa: CASSFAVNSYNEQFF; cdr3_nt: TGCGCCAGCAGCTTCGCGGTCAATTCCTACAATGAGCAGTTCTTC
j_call: TRBJ1-5; d_call: TRBD1; clone_size: few; v_call: TRBV27; cdr3_aa: CASSPQGAQQPQHF; cdr3_nt: TGTGCCAGCAGCCCACAGGGGGCCCAGCAGCCCCAGCATTTT
j_call: TRBJ1-1; d_call: -; clone_size: many; v_call: TRBV5-5; cdr3_aa: CASSLHTEAFF; cdr3_nt: TGTGCCAGCAGCCTTCACACTGAAGCTTTCTTT
j_call: TRBJ2-5; d_call: -; clone_size: -; v_call: TRBV2; cdr3_aa: CASMYQETQYF; cdr3_nt: TGTGCCAGCATGTACCAAGAGACCCAGTACTTC